This T cell receptor (beta chain) stems from a study of blood T cell repertoires in COVID-19. About the research overall: The United States, Italy and Spain provided the acute and convalescent COVID-19 samples.

This CDR3 is 14 amino acids long. Trimming cost V 3 bases and J 6 bases; bases outside gene matches: 3. Per germline, CDR1 LGHDT and CDR2 YNNKEL (reference sequence). Participants reported their clinical history, and cohort assignment relied on those reports. A COVID-19 case had been met by exposed participants during the 2 weeks before study entry. Data came from immunoSEQ multiplex PCR; TCRdb stores just in-frame clones and leaves some out. The sample records a few hundred thousand clones, around 84% being singletons. The sequence was collected from a man in his forties who had been exposed to COVID-19. The material sequenced was PBMCs or T cells enriched from blood (not recorded which). The V call is TRBV3-1 (or the pseudogene TRBV3-2), the J call TRBJ2-7; 12 nucleotides line up with TRBD1. The CDR3 DNA reads TGTGCCAGCAGCCAGCGGGACAGGGGGCGCGAGCAGTACTTC. It yields the protein CASSQRDRGREQYF.